The entry below gives a single T cell receptor beta chain sequence along with its context. Its specificity is unknown. Healthy bone marrow donors made up the donor group. A multiplex PCR was run with 60 Vbeta primers and 13 Jbeta primers. The protocol was immunoSEQ multiplex PCR, while the TCRdb copy is restricted to in-frame clones and leaves out a portion. The repertoire holds roughly 110,000 clones, with around 75% as singletons. The length of the CDR3 is 13 residues. V was clipped by 4 bases and J by 6 bases; unmatched bases: 4. CDR1 and CDR2 from the germline V gene are SGHVS and FNYEAQ. These data are taken from a study of cytomegalovirus exposure and HLA in healthy donors. Overall study: The early release's HLA-typed donors yielded tens of millions of unique TCRs. Whole-study results and caveats: Overall, approximately 150 TCR beta chains were annotated as cytomegalovirus-associated. Accounts indicate the classifier identified cytomegalovirus status with strong specificity and sensitivity.

The rearrangement joins TRBV7-6 to TRBJ1-2, with TRBD1 identical over 8 bases. This TCR was sampled from a woman aged 25 to 39 in good health and CMV-seronegative. The sample was PBMCs. The CDR3 region is CASSSTGGHGYTF. CDR3 in DNA: TGTGCCAGCAGCTCTACAGGGGGTCATGGCTACACCTTC.